This T cell receptor (beta chain) was obtained from a study of OX40 agonist ivuxolimab in advanced cancers. Turning to the study itself: In three patients, partial responses were observed, one with hepatocellular carcinoma and two with cutaneous melanoma. Overall study results and limits: On average, CD8+ T cells had more expanded clones than CD4+. Clonal expansion among partial responders at 0.1-3.0 mg/kg ranked near the lowest.

Autoimmune disease history or systemic immunosuppression barred patients. Germline assignment: CDR1 SGHTA and CDR2 FQGNSA. Deletions cut 0 bases from V and 7 bases from J, with 4 bases between. The CDR3 extends over 11 amino acids. The table came from immunoSEQ multiplex PCR; TCRdb's copy has only in-frame clones and leaves some out. The sample has around 70,000 clones, around four fifths seen once; the top ten hold around 2.5%. For this clone: The antigen remains undetermined.

The clonotype was recovered from an adult with an advanced solid tumor such as melanoma, head and neck, liver or kidney cancer. Sample: CD4+ or CD8+ T cells sorted from blood, taken in a trial of the OX40 agonist ivuxolimab. The chain recombines TRBV7-2 with TRBJ2-7; D unclear. The CDR3, as DNA: TGTGCCAGCAGCTTAGCGAATGAGCAGTACTTC. It encodes CASSLANEQYF.